This paragraph reports one T cell receptor (beta chain). Its target is unknown. These data come from a study of CD8+CD57+ T cells in acquired aplastic anemia. Across the whole study: About 3 ug was the average amount of DNA from sorted CD4+ and CD8+ cells.

The study, taken as a whole, reports: The same twenty-nine CD8+ CDR3 sequences occurred in patients and in controls.

Genomic DNA, the template, was used for profiling of the TCR beta VDJ and CDR3. Each CDR3 protein gets one entry after TCRdb re-called the reads with MiXCR. The sample lists 55,000 to 60,000 distinct CDR3 sequences; 57% were seen once. CDR1 is LNHNV, CDR2 YYDKDF, per germline (reference sequence). Unmatched junction bases numbered 1, after V lost 2 bases and J lost 4 bases. This CDR3 has 15 residues. Patients picked for sequencing had shown CD8+CD57+ cell expansion detected by flow cytometry. Severe acquired aplastic anemia affected all patients. This TCR was recovered from a human donor with aplastic anemia. The sample was sorted CD4+, CD8+, or CD8+CD57+ T cells (not recorded which) from PBMCs. The gene calls are TRBV15 and TRBJ1-6, with 8 positions matching TRBD1. The CDR3 is CATSRRTGYNSPLHF. In DNA form, the CDR3 reads TGTGCCACCAGCAGAAGGACAGGGTATAATTCACCCCTCCACTTT.